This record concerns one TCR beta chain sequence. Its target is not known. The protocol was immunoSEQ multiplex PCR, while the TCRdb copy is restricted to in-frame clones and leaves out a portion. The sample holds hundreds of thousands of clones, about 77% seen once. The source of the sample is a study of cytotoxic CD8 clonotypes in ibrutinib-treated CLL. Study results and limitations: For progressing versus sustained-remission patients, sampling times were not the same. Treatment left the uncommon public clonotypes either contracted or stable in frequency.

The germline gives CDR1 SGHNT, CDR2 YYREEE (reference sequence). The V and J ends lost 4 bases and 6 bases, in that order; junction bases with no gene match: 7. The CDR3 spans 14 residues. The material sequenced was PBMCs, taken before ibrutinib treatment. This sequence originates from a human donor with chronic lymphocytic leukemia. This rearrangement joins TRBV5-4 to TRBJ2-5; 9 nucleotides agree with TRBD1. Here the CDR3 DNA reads TGTGCCAGCAGCGCACAGGGGGCGGAAAAGACCCAGTACTTC. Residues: CASSAQGAEKTQYF.